These 21 T cell receptor beta chains came from one sample sequenced in a study of response to subunit inactivated influenza vaccine. TCRdb ran MiXCR on the RT-PCR reads and lists one entry per CDR3 protein. The sample has about half a million distinct CDR3 sequences, 25% seen once. The material sequenced was CD4+ T cells sorted from PBMCs, taken roughly 5 days after vaccination. All receptors derive from a middle-aged man who received an inactivated influenza vaccine.

This chain joins TRBV9 and TRBJ2-2; 10 nucleotides line up with TRBD2. CDR3 length: 17 residues. Germline-derived CDR1 and CDR2 are SGDLS and YYNGEE. V was clipped by 6 bases and J by 0 bases; unmatched bases: 8. CDR3: CASNGVTSGPNTGELFF. Here the CDR3 DNA reads TGTGCCAGCAACGGCGTGACTAGCGGGCCGAACACCGGGGAGCTGTTTTTT.

The J gene is TRBJ2-1, the V gene TRBV7-9; 10 bases fit TRBD2. Germline values: CDR1 SEHNR, CDR2 FQNEAQ (reference sequence). This CDR3 has 16 residues. J lost 3 bases, V lost 5 bases, and 7 bases had no gene match. The CDR3 loop reads CASSPSSGRVYNEQFF. The CDR3 DNA reads TGTGCCAGCAGCCCTTCTAGCGGGAGAGTCTACAATGAGCAGTTCTTC.

Many counts were recorded for this clonotype. The V and J genes are TRBV7-2 and TRBJ2-3; TRBD2 matches 8 bases. Trimming at V came to 2 bases and at J to 5 bases, leaving 15 bases not matched to a gene. CDR1 and CDR2 (germline): SGHTA, FQGNSA. CDR3 length equals 18 residues. In nucleotides, the CDR3 is TGTGCCAGCAGCTTATCGAGACTAGCGAGGTGGGGTTTAGATACGCAGTATTTT. Protein sequence: CASSLSRLARWGLDTQYF.

V and J are TRBV28 and TRBJ2-1; D call uncertain. Germline assignment: CDR1 MDHEN and CDR2 SYDVKM. Trimming removed 3 bases at V and 13 bases at J, with 16 bases between. The CDR3 is made up of 13 amino acids. The CDR3 loop reads CASSLEWSSVQFF. The CDR3 nucleotides read TGTGCCAGCAGTTTGGAGTGGTCTTCCGTACAGTTCTTC.

The genes are TRBV6-2 or TRBV6-3 and TRBJ2-1, with 9 bases matching TRBD1. Trimming cost V 2 bases and J 15 bases; bases outside gene matches: 5. CDR1 MNHEY and CDR2 SVGEGT come from the germline V gene. This CDR3 has 12 amino acids. This CDR3 is CASSYEGTGWFF. The DNA for the CDR3 is TGTGCCAGCAGTTACGAGGGGACAGGGTGGTTCTTC.

This rearrangement joins TRBV6-1 to TRBJ1-2; the D gene is possibly TRBD1 (5 bases). Per germline, CDR1 MNHNS and CDR2 SASEGT. The V end lost 7 bases, the J end lost 4 bases, and 16 bases lay between the germline ends. The CDR3 sequence is 14 residues long. The CDR3 sequence is CASTQSGGSYGYTF. The CDR3 coding sequence is TGTGCCAGCACCCAAAGCGGGGGGAGCTATGGCTACACCTTC.

This clonotype was recorded a few times. The rearrangement links TRBV15 to TRBJ2-2; 9 positions match TRBD1. After removal of 2 bases from V and 0 bases from J, the junction contained 1 base not matched to a gene. Looked up from germline, CDR1 is LNHNV and CDR2 is YYDKDF (reference sequence). The CDR3 is 16 residues long. CDR3 region: CATSRTGGANTGELFF. The CDR3 coding sequence is TGTGCCACCAGCAGAACAGGGGGCGCGAACACCGGGGAGCTGTTTTTT.

In its sample, this clonotype was seen a few times. V and J are TRBV20-1 and TRBJ2-1; 11 nucleotides line up with TRBD2. The CDR3 consists of 14 residues. Germline V gene lookup returns CDR1 DFQATT and CDR2 SNEGSKA (reference sequence). Unmatched junction bases numbered 4, after V lost 1 base and J lost 8 bases. Here the CDR3 reads CSARATSGSDEQFF. Here the CDR3 DNA reads TGCAGTGCTAGAGCCACTAGCGGGAGCGATGAGCAGTTCTTC.

This clonotype has only a few counts. The chain links TRBV10-3 to TRBJ2-7; D not certain. The CDR3 loop spans 15 amino acids. Germline V lookup: CDR1 ENHRY, CDR2 SYGVKD. V dropped 0 bases and J dropped 3 bases, with 12 bases sitting between them. Written as DNA, the CDR3 is TGTGCCATCAGTGAGTCGACGAAGAGCCGCTACGAGCAGTACTTC. Its protein product is CAISESTKSRYEQYF.

This sequence joins TRBV6-1 and TRBJ2-7; the match to TRBD2 covers 7 bases. Unmatched junction bases numbered 2, after V lost 3 bases and J lost 0 bases. This CDR3 region has 14 residues. Germline CDR1 is MNHNS and CDR2 is SASEGT. The CDR3 region is CASSEGGLSYEQYF. CDR3 DNA sequence: TGTGCCAGCAGTGAGGGAGGGCTCTCCTACGAGCAGTACTTC.

This clonotype was counted many times. The chain uses TRBV12-3 or TRBV12-4 and TRBJ1-2; possible D gene TRBD1, 5 bases. This CDR3 contains 14 residues. Trimming removed 2 bases from V and 2 bases from J, with 9 bases in between. The chain's CDR3 is CASSLTGVNYGYTF. The CDR3 DNA is TGTGCCAGCAGTTTAACAGGAGTGAACTATGGCTACACCTTC.

As to this clonotype: Since a much larger clone is just one base distant, this may be a read error. The rearrangement uses TRBV12-3 or TRBV12-4 and TRBJ2-7, with TRBD1 matching over 9 bases. The CDR3 totals 17 residues. The CDR3 spells CAISLSSLGTGRHEQYF. Here the CDR3 DNA reads TGTGCCATCAGTTTATCGTCCCTGGGGACAGGGCGCCACGAGCAGTACTTC.

This clonotype was recorded a few times. V is TRBV28 and J is TRBJ2-7; D is uncertain. Trimming pared 3 bases from V and 2 bases from J, leaving 11 bases between. Per germline, CDR1 MDHEN and CDR2 SYDVKM. CDR3 length equals 14 residues. The CDR3 sequence is CASSLTEPTYEQYF. CDR3 sequence (DNA): TGTGCCAGCAGTTTGACCGAGCCGACCTACGAGCAGTACTTC.

The rearrangement links TRBV27 to TRBJ2-6, with a tentative D call TRBD1 (5 bases). This CDR3 has 14 residues. V gave up 9 bases and J gave up 2 bases, with 11 bases separating them. Germline V gene sequence: CDR1 MNHEY, CDR2 SMNVEV (reference sequence). The CDR3 spells CASSREPGANVLTF. In DNA form, the CDR3 reads TGTGCCAGTTCCAGGGAACCTGGGGCCAACGTCCTGACTTTC. Supplemented by reference TRBV27 and TRBJ2-6, the full variable domain reads EAQVTQNPRYLITVTGKKLTVTCSQNMNHEYMSWYRQDPGLGLRQIYYSMNVEVTDKGDVPEGYKVSRKEKRNFPLILESPSPNQTSLYFCASSREPGANVLTFGAGSRLTVL.

The gene calls are TRBV20-1 and TRBJ2-7; D is ambiguous. V was cut by 3 bases and J by 2 bases, with 11 bases left in between. Germline V gene sequence: CDR1 DFQATT, CDR2 SNEGSKA (reference sequence). This CDR3 has 13 residues. The CDR3 sequence: CSARRRSAYEQYF. The CDR3 DNA follows: TGCAGTGCTAGGAGGAGAAGCGCCTACGAGCAGTACTTC.

The CDR3 is CASSQESGDQPQHF. The CDR3 region has the DNA TGCGCCAGCAGCCAAGAGTCAGGGGACCAGCCCCAGCATTTT. This sequence joins TRBV4-1 and TRBJ1-5; the D gene is possibly TRBD1 (6 bases). The V gene's germline CDR1 is MGHRA and CDR2 YSYEKL. This CDR3 has 14 residues. The V gene lost 0 bases and the J gene lost 7 bases, with 10 bases spanning the gap.

CDR3 in amino acids: CATSDPPGVEQYF. The CDR3 coding sequence is TGTGCCACCAGTGACCCACCCGGGGTCGAGCAGTACTTC. J is TRBJ2-7 and V is TRBV24-1; D possibly corresponds to TRBD2 (5 bases). In germline, CDR1 is KGHDR, CDR2 SFDVKD. V was pared by 4 bases and J by 6 bases, with 12 bases between. The CDR3 totals 13 residues.

V and J are TRBV29-1 and TRBJ1-1; D ambiguous. Trimming left V 1 base short and J 0 bases short, with 6 bases between. CDR1 is SQVTM and CDR2 is ANQGSEA in the germline V gene. The CDR3 totals 13 residues. CDR3 coding DNA: TGCAGCGTTGAAGTGGAATTGAACACTGAAGCTTTCTTT. Amino acid sequence: CSVEVELNTEAFF.

In this sample, this clonotype turned up a few times. The chain employs TRBV9 and TRBJ2-3; TRBD2 matches 8 bases. Germline V gene lookup returns CDR1 SGDLS and CDR2 YYNGEE. The V and J ends lost 0 bases and 2 bases, in that order; junction bases with no gene match: 17. This CDR3 is built from 20 residues. DNA of the CDR3: TGTGCCAGCAGCGTAGGCCACCTGGCTAGGGCGGGAGGAACCACAGATACGCAGTATTTT. Its translation: CASSVGHLARAGGTTDTQYF.

This chain connects TRBV5-1 to TRBJ2-3; a possible D gene is TRBD2 (5 bases). The CDR3 covers 15 residues. The germline V gene has CDR1 SGHRS and CDR2 YFSETQ. V lost 0 bases, J lost 2 bases, and 10 bases lay in between. The CDR3 protein is CASSLVNGDTDTQYF. The CDR3 DNA sequence: TGCGCCAGCAGCTTGGTGAACGGGGACACAGATACGCAGTATTTT.

This chain links TRBV5-5 with TRBJ1-6; D gene unclear. The CDR3 spans 13 residues. The germline gives CDR1 SGHKS, CDR2 YYEKEE (reference sequence). V was shortened by 4 bases and J by 6 bases, with 8 bases between the two germline ends. The CDR3 protein is CASSPMGNSPLHF. CDR3 in DNA: TGTGCCAGCAGCCCGATGGGTAATTCACCCCTCCACTTT.